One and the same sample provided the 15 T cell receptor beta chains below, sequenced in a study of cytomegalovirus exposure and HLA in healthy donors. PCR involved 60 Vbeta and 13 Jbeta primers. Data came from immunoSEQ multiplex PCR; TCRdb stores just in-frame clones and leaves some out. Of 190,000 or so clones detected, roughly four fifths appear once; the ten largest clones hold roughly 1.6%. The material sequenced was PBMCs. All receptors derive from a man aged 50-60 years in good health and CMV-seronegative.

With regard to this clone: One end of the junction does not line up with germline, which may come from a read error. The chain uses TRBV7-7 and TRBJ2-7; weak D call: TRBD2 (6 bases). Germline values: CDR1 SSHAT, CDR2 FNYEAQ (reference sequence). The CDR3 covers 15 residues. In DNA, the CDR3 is TGTGCTAGCAGCCCAACGGGACTTTCCCCGTACGAGCAGTACTTC. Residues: CASSPTGLSPYEQYF.

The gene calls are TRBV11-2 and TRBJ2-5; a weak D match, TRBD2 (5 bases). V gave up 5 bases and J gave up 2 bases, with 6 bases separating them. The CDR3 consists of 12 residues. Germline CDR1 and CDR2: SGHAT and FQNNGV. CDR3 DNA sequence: TGTGCCAGCAGCCGGGGACAAGAGACCCAGTACTTC. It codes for CASSRGQETQYF.

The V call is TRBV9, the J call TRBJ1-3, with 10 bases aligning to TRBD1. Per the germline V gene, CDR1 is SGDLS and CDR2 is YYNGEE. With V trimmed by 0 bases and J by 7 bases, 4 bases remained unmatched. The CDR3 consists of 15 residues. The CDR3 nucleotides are TGTGCCAGCAGCGTAGGCGGACAGGGGGGGAACACCATATATTTT. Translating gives CASSVGGQGGNTIYF.

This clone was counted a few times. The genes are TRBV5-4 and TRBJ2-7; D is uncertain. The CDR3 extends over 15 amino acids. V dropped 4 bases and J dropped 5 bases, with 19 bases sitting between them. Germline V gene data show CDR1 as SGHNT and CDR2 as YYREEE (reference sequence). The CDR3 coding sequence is TGTGCCAGCAGCCCCCGGGTCTCTCTTGGCCACGAGCAGTACTTC. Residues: CASSPRVSLGHEQYF.

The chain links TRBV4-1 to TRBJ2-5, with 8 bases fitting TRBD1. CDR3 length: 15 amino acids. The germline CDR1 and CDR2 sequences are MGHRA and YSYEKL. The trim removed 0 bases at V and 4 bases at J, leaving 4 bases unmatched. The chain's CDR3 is CASSQDRTGSETQYF. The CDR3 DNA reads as TGCGCCAGCAGCCAAGACCGGACAGGGTCAGAGACCCAGTACTTC.

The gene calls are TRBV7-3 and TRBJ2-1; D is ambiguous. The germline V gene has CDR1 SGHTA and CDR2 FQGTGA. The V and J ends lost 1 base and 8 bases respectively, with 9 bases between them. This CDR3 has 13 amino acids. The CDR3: CASSLMFRDEQFF. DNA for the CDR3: TGTGCCAGCAGCTTAATGTTTCGGGATGAGCAGTTCTTC. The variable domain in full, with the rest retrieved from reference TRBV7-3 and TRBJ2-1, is GAGVSQTPSNKVTEKGKYVELRCDPISGHTALYWYRQSLGQGPEFLIYFQGTGAADDSGLPNDRFFAVRPEGSVSTLKIQRTERGDSAVYLCASSLMFRDEQFFGPGTRLTVL.

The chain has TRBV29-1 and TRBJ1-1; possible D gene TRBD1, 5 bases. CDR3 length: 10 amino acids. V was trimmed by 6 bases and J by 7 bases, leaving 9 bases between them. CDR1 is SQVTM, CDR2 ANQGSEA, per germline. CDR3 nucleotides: TGCAGCGTATACAGGATTGAAGCTTTCTTT. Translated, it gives CSVYRIEAFF.

This CDR3 is CASSPRPRDQPQHF. The CDR3 region has the DNA TGTGCCAGCTCACCACGTCCGAGGGATCAGCCCCAGCATTTT. The V call is TRBV18, the J call TRBJ1-5; D gene uncertain. This CDR3 is 14 amino acids long. V dropped 1 base and J dropped 5 bases, with 9 bases sitting between them. Germline V gives CDR1 KGHSH, CDR2 LQKENI.

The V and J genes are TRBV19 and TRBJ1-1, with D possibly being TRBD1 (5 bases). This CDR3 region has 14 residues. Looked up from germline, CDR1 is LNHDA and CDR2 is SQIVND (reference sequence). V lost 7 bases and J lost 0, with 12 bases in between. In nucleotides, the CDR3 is TGTGCCAGTAATATGGGGGGGATGAACACTGAAGCTTTCTTT. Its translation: CASNMGGMNTEAFF.

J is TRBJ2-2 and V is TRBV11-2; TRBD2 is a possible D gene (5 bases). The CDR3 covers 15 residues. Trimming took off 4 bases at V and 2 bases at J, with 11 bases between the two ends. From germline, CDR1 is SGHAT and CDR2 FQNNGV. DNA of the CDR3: TGTGCCAGCAGCTCCCGAGCGGACAACACCGGGGAGCTGTTTTTT. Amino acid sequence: CASSSRADNTGELFF.

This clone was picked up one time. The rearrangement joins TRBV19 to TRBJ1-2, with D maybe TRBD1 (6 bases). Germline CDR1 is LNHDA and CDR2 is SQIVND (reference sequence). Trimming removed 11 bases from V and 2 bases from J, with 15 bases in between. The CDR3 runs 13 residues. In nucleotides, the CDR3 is TGTGCCCCGAATTCCAGGGGAAACTATGGCTACACCTTC. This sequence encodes CAPNSRGNYGYTF.

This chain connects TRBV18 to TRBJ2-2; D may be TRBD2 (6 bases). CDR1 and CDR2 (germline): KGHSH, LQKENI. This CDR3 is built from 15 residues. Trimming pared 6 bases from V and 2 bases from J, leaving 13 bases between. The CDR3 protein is CASSPRAGNTGELFF. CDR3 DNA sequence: TGTGCCAGCTCCCCGCGGGCGGGAAACACCGGGGAGCTGTTTTTT. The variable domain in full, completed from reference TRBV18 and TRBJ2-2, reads NAGVMQNPRHLVRRRGQEARLRCSPMKGHSHVYWYRQLPEEGLKFMVYLQKENIIDESGMPKERFSAEFPKEGPSILRIQQVVRGDSAAYFCASSPRAGNTGELFFGEGSRLTVL.

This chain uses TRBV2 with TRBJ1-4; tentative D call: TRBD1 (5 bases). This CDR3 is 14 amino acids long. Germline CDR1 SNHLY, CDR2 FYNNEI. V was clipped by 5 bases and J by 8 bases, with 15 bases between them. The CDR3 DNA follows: TGTGCCAGCAGTCTCTCGGGGGTCGGCGAAAAACTGTTTTTT. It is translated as CASSLSGVGEKLFF.

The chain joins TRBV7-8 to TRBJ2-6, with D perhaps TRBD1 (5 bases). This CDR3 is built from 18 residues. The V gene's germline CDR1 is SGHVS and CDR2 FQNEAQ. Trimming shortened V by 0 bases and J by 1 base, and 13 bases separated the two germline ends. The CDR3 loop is CASSLAGLDFSGANVLTF. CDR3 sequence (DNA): TGTGCCAGCAGCTTAGCGGGGCTTGATTTTTCTGGGGCCAACGTCCTGACTTTC.

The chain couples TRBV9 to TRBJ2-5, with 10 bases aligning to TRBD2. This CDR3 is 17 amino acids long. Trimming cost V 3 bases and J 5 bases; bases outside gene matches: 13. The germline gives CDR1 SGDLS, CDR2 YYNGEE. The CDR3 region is CASSGGPLAGVGETQYF. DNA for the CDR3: TGTGCCAGCAGCGGGGGTCCCCTAGCGGGAGTGGGCGAGACCCAGTACTTC.